The rows below give T cell receptor beta chains drawn from one sample of a study of spatial heterogeneity in lung cancer. TCRdb called the 5' RACE reads again in MiXCR, with one record for every CDR3 protein. Of some 41,000 distinct CDR3 sequences detected, about 22% appear once; the ten largest clones hold roughly 7.2%. Sequencing used PBMCs, obtained at follow-up. These TCRs come from a female donor with early-stage non-small cell lung cancer. Both conserved end residues are part of each CDR3. Each record gives: D gene, J gene, CDR3 length, V gene, clone size, CDR3 protein, CDR3 DNA. The D gene is left open where the match is weak. The size of a clone is reported for some rows only, either as once, few or many, or as a class for expanded clones.

D gene: .
J gene: TRBJ2-2
CDR3 length: 12
V gene: TRBV11-2
clone size: .
CDR3 protein: CASSSTQVELFF
CDR3 DNA: TGTGCCAGCAGCTCGACACAGGTAGAGCTGTTTTTT

D gene: .
J gene: TRBJ1-1
CDR3 length: 13
V gene: TRBV29-1
clone size: few
CDR3 protein: CSVESQGGTEAFF
CDR3 DNA: TGCAGCGTTGAGTCTCAGGGCGGCACTGAAGCTTTCTTT

D gene: TRBD1
J gene: TRBJ2-5
CDR3 length: 14
V gene: TRBV2
clone size: .
CDR3 protein: CASRDGTGGYTQYF
CDR3 DNA: TGTGCCAGCAGGGACGGGACAGGAGGATATACCCAGTACTTC

D gene: .
J gene: TRBJ2-2
CDR3 length: 15
V gene: TRBV7-2
clone size: .
CDR3 protein: CASSRQRLANGELFF
CDR3 DNA: TGTGCCAGCAGCCGCCAGAGGCTAGCCAACGGGGAGCTGTTTTTT

D gene: .
J gene: TRBJ2-1
CDR3 length: 16
V gene: TRBV12-5
clone size: many
CDR3 protein: CASHPSGSNPYNEQFF
CDR3 DNA: TGTGCTAGTCACCCTTCAGGGTCAAACCCCTACAATGAGCAGTTCTTC

D gene: TRBD1
J gene: TRBJ1-1
CDR3 length: 14
V gene: TRBV7-2
clone size: .
CDR3 protein: CASSFGTGTVEAFF
CDR3 DNA: TGTGCCAGCAGCTTTGGAACCGGGACAGTTGAAGCTTTCTTT

D gene: .
J gene: TRBJ1-2
CDR3 length: 11
V gene: TRBV2
clone size: .
CDR3 protein: CASRPTGGYTF
CDR3 DNA: TGTGCCAGCAGACCTACAGGTGGCTACACCTTC

D gene: .
J gene: TRBJ2-2
CDR3 length: 13
V gene: TRBV5-6
clone size: .
CDR3 protein: CASSYGATGELFF
CDR3 DNA: TGTGCCAGCAGCTACGGAGCCACCGGGGAGCTGTTTTTT

D gene: .
J gene: TRBJ2-1
CDR3 length: 13
V gene: TRBV7-2
clone size: .
CDR3 protein: CATRTLAYNEQFF
CDR3 DNA: TGTGCCACCCGCACCCTCGCCTACAATGAGCAGTTCTTC

D gene: .
J gene: TRBJ2-1
CDR3 length: 15
V gene: TRBV7-9
clone size: few
CDR3 protein: CASSLYSSSYNEQFF
CDR3 DNA: TGTGCCAGCAGCTTATACTCCTCCTCCTACAATGAGCAGTTCTTC

D gene: .
J gene: TRBJ2-7
CDR3 length: 13
V gene: TRBV10-3
clone size: few
CDR3 protein: CAISSSPSYEQYF
CDR3 DNA: TGTGCCATCTCCTCTAGCCCTTCCTACGAGCAGTACTTC

D gene: .
J gene: TRBJ2-5
CDR3 length: 14
V gene: TRBV9
clone size: few
CDR3 protein: CASSVIGEQETQYF
CDR3 DNA: TGTGCCAGCAGCGTAATAGGGGAGCAAGAGACCCAGTACTTC

D gene: .
J gene: TRBJ1-1
CDR3 length: 14
V gene: TRBV5-6
clone size: many
CDR3 protein: CASSLVSRDTEAFF
CDR3 DNA: TGTGCCAGCAGCTTGGTCTCCAGGGACACTGAAGCTTTCTTT

D gene: .
J gene: TRBJ2-2
CDR3 length: 14
V gene: TRBV6-1
clone size: many
CDR3 protein: CASSESRLAGELFF
CDR3 DNA: TGTGCCAGCAGTGAAAGCCGATTGGCCGGGGAGCTGTTTTTT

D gene: .
J gene: TRBJ1-5
CDR3 length: 14
V gene: TRBV10-2
clone size: few
CDR3 protein: CASSNRERSQPQHF
CDR3 DNA: TGCGCCAGCAGCAACAGGGAGAGGAGTCAGCCCCAGCATTTT

D gene: .
J gene: TRBJ1-2
CDR3 length: 12
V gene: TRBV11-1
clone size: few
CDR3 protein: CASSRTGPGYTF
CDR3 DNA: TGTGCCAGCAGCCGGACTGGGCCTGGCTACACCTTC

D gene: .
J gene: TRBJ2-1
CDR3 length: 14
V gene: TRBV19
clone size: .
CDR3 protein: CASNKGASYNEQFF
CDR3 DNA: TGTGCCAGTAACAAAGGGGCGTCCTACAATGAGCAGTTCTTC

D gene: TRBD2
J gene: TRBJ2-3
CDR3 length: 14
V gene: TRBV5-1
clone size: .
CDR3 protein: CASSLTSGSDTQYF
CDR3 DNA: TGCGCCAGCAGCTTGACTAGCGGGTCAGATACGCAGTATTTT

D gene: TRBD2
J gene: TRBJ2-3
CDR3 length: 15
V gene: TRBV20-1
clone size: .
CDR3 protein: CSARDASGGADTQYF
CDR3 DNA: TGCAGTGCTAGAGATGCTAGCGGGGGGGCAGATACGCAGTATTTT

D gene: .
J gene: TRBJ2-3
CDR3 length: 16
V gene: TRBV5-1
clone size: .
CDR3 protein: CASSGDLGRGTDTQYF
CDR3 DNA: TGCGCCAGCAGCGGGGATCTCGGCAGAGGCACAGATACGCAGTATTTT

D gene: TRBD2
J gene: TRBJ2-1
CDR3 length: 14
V gene: TRBV5-1
clone size: few
CDR3 protein: CASSLVPSGAEQFF
CDR3 DNA: TGCGCCAGCAGCTTGGTACCGAGCGGGGCTGAGCAGTTCTTC

D gene: .
J gene: TRBJ2-3
CDR3 length: 14
V gene: TRBV5-4
clone size: few
CDR3 protein: CASSFFISANTQYF
CDR3 DNA: TGTGCCAGCAGCTTCTTTATATCGGCCAATACGCAGTATTTT

D gene: TRBD2
J gene: TRBJ2-2
CDR3 length: 17
V gene: TRBV6-5
clone size: .
CDR3 protein: CASSYLAGVLKTGELFF
CDR3 DNA: TGTGCCAGCAGTTACCTAGCGGGAGTTCTAAAAACCGGGGAGCTGTTTTTT

D gene: TRBD2
J gene: TRBJ2-1
CDR3 length: 16
V gene: TRBV20-1
clone size: many
CDR3 protein: CSASIRLASGYNEQFF
CDR3 DNA: TGCAGTGCTAGCATCAGGTTAGCTAGCGGTTACAATGAGCAGTTCTTC

D gene: .
J gene: TRBJ2-1
CDR3 length: 14
V gene: TRBV3-1
clone size: many
CDR3 protein: CASSSRYGGNEQFF
CDR3 DNA: TGTGCCAGCAGCTCTAGATACGGAGGAAATGAGCAGTTCTTC

D gene: .
J gene: TRBJ2-2
CDR3 length: 12
V gene: TRBV2
clone size: few
CDR3 protein: CASGLDSRELFF
CDR3 DNA: TGTGCCAGCGGATTGGATTCTCGCGAGCTGTTTTTT

D gene: .
J gene: TRBJ1-4
CDR3 length: 18
V gene: TRBV4-1
clone size: .
CDR3 protein: CASSQPGRVSIRNEKLFF
CDR3 DNA: TGCGCCAGCAGCCAACCGGGACGCGTATCGATTCGTAATGAAAAACTGTTTTTT

D gene: .
J gene: TRBJ2-5
CDR3 length: 13
V gene: TRBV7-2
clone size: few
CDR3 protein: CASSFSDGRTQYF
CDR3 DNA: TGTGCCAGCAGCTTCTCGGACGGAAGGACCCAGTACTTC

D gene: TRBD1
J gene: TRBJ2-5
CDR3 length: 15
V gene: TRBV14
clone size: many
CDR3 protein: CASSQDLGQGETQYF
CDR3 DNA: TGTGCCAGCAGCCAAGACCTCGGACAGGGAGAGACCCAGTACTTC

D gene: TRBD1
J gene: TRBJ1-2
CDR3 length: 13
V gene: TRBV28
clone size: .
CDR3 protein: CASSFLGGTGYTF
CDR3 DNA: TGTGCCAGCAGTTTTTTAGGGGGCACTGGCTACACCTTC

D gene: TRBD1
J gene: TRBJ1-6
CDR3 length: 13
V gene: TRBV7-9
clone size: few
CDR3 protein: CASRVQGDSPLHF
CDR3 DNA: TGTGCCAGCAGGGTACAGGGGGACTCACCCCTCCACTTT

D gene: TRBD1
J gene: TRBJ2-2
CDR3 length: 17
V gene: TRBV27
clone size: many
CDR3 protein: CASCRFSGTGQTGELFF
CDR3 DNA: TGTGCCAGCTGCCGCTTCTCCGGGACAGGGCAAACCGGGGAGCTGTTTTTT

D gene: TRBD2
J gene: TRBJ2-3
CDR3 length: 18
V gene: TRBV25-1
clone size: many
CDR3 protein: CASSLKRGSSFRTDTQYF
CDR3 DNA: TGTGCCAGCAGTCTTAAGCGGGGGTCCTCTTTCCGCACAGATACGCAGTATTTT

D gene: TRBD2
J gene: TRBJ2-3
CDR3 length: 15
V gene: TRBV6-5
clone size: .
CDR3 protein: CASSSPAGATDTQYF
CDR3 DNA: TGTGCCAGCAGTTCCCCAGCGGGGGCCACAGATACGCAGTATTTT

D gene: .
J gene: TRBJ2-1
CDR3 length: 11
V gene: TRBV12-3/TRBV12-4
clone size: .
CDR3 protein: CASTSGTEQFF
CDR3 DNA: TGTGCCAGCACCTCCGGGACCGAGCAGTTCTTC

D gene: TRBD2
J gene: TRBJ2-3
CDR3 length: 14
V gene: TRBV5-8
clone size: medium-sized
CDR3 protein: CASSLGTSGDTQYF
CDR3 DNA: TGTGCCAGCAGCCTAGGGACTAGCGGAGATACGCAGTATTTT

D gene: TRBD1
J gene: TRBJ1-2
CDR3 length: 16
V gene: TRBV27
clone size: many
CDR3 protein: CASSLKGQALNYGYTF
CDR3 DNA: TGTGCCAGCAGTTTAAAGGGACAGGCACTAAACTATGGCTACACCTTC

D gene: .
J gene: TRBJ1-2
CDR3 length: 15
V gene: TRBV5-1
clone size: .
CDR3 protein: CASSISGTLGIGYTF
CDR3 DNA: TGCGCCAGCAGCATTTCCGGGACTTTAGGTATCGGCTACACCTTC

D gene: TRBD2
J gene: TRBJ2-5
CDR3 length: 18
V gene: TRBV5-1
clone size: .
CDR3 protein: CASSLGTSGGTYQETQYF
CDR3 DNA: TGCGCCAGCAGCTTGGGCACTAGCGGGGGGACGTACCAAGAGACCCAGTACTTC

D gene: .
J gene: TRBJ1-5
CDR3 length: 15
V gene: TRBV9
clone size: .
CDR3 protein: CASSVDGQSNQPQHF
CDR3 DNA: TGTGCCAGCAGCGTAGACGGGCAGAGCAATCAGCCCCAGCATTTT

D gene: .
J gene: TRBJ2-1
CDR3 length: 15
V gene: TRBV12-3/TRBV12-4
clone size: many
CDR3 protein: CASTSPGLGRDEQFF
CDR3 DNA: TGTGCCAGCACCTCCCCGGGACTGGGGCGCGATGAGCAGTTCTTC

D gene: .
J gene: TRBJ1-5
CDR3 length: 13
V gene: TRBV18
clone size: medium-sized
CDR3 protein: CASSPGVNQPQHF
CDR3 DNA: TGTGCCAGCTCACCCGGAGTAAATCAGCCCCAGCATTTT

D gene: .
J gene: TRBJ2-5
CDR3 length: 16
V gene: TRBV11-2
clone size: .
CDR3 protein: CASSSGTATRRETQYF
CDR3 DNA: TGTGCCAGCAGCTCCGGGACCGCTACTCGTAGAGAGACCCAGTACTTC

D gene: .
J gene: TRBJ1-2
CDR3 length: 14
V gene: TRBV5-1
clone size: few
CDR3 protein: CASSLTDGQDGYTF
CDR3 DNA: TGCGCCAGCAGCTTGACGGACGGGCAGGATGGCTACACCTTC

D gene: TRBD2
J gene: TRBJ2-3
CDR3 length: 15
V gene: TRBV29-1
clone size: .
CDR3 protein: CSVHPSAGATDTQYF
CDR3 DNA: TGCAGCGTTCACCCATCAGCGGGGGCCACAGATACGCAGTATTTT

D gene: .
J gene: TRBJ2-5
CDR3 length: 17
V gene: TRBV20-1
clone size: few
CDR3 protein: CSASADRERSWEETQYF
CDR3 DNA: TGCAGTGCTAGCGCGGACCGAGAGAGGAGTTGGGAGGAGACCCAGTACTTC

D gene: TRBD1
J gene: TRBJ1-5
CDR3 length: 15
V gene: TRBV10-3
clone size: .
CDR3 protein: CAISQGTGVRQPQHF
CDR3 DNA: TGTGCCATCAGTCAGGGGACAGGGGTAAGGCAGCCCCAGCATTTT

D gene: .
J gene: TRBJ2-5
CDR3 length: 11
V gene: TRBV14
clone size: many
CDR3 protein: CASSQGRTQYF
CDR3 DNA: TGTGCCAGCAGCCAGGGTCGGACCCAGTACTTC

D gene: .
J gene: TRBJ1-1
CDR3 length: 13
V gene: TRBV12-3/TRBV12-4
clone size: many
CDR3 protein: CASSRGLIAEAFF
CDR3 DNA: TGTGCCAGCAGCCGCGGACTGATAGCTGAAGCTTTCTTT

D gene: .
J gene: TRBJ1-1
CDR3 length: 12
V gene: TRBV28
clone size: many
CDR3 protein: CASSQLAGGAFF
CDR3 DNA: TGTGCCAGCAGTCAGTTGGCGGGGGGAGCTTTCTTT

D gene: .
J gene: TRBJ2-2
CDR3 length: 15
V gene: TRBV9
clone size: many
CDR3 protein: CASSVVPGANGELFF
CDR3 DNA: TGTGCCAGCAGCGTAGTCCCGGGGGCAAACGGGGAGCTGTTTTTT

D gene: .
J gene: TRBJ2-2
CDR3 length: 16
V gene: TRBV29-1
clone size: few
CDR3 protein: CSIVTPEGPYTGELFF
CDR3 DNA: TGCAGCATTGTCACTCCGGAGGGGCCCTACACCGGGGAGCTGTTTTTT

D gene: .
J gene: TRBJ1-2
CDR3 length: 12
V gene: TRBV20-1
clone size: .
CDR3 protein: CSAKPRLYGYTF
CDR3 DNA: TGCAGTGCCAAGCCCCGACTTTATGGCTACACCTTC

D gene: TRBD1
J gene: TRBJ1-6
CDR3 length: 12
V gene: TRBV11-2
clone size: .
CDR3 protein: CASSIPQGPFHF
CDR3 DNA: TGTGCCAGCAGCATACCACAGGGGCCCTTCCACTTT

D gene: .
J gene: TRBJ2-2
CDR3 length: 14
V gene: TRBV20-1
clone size: many
CDR3 protein: CSAWGTLKTGELFF
CDR3 DNA: TGCAGTGCTTGGGGGACCCTCAAAACCGGGGAGCTGTTTTTT

D gene: .
J gene: TRBJ1-5
CDR3 length: 15
V gene: TRBV7-2
clone size: .
CDR3 protein: CASSKPGLGNQPQHF
CDR3 DNA: TGTGCCAGCAGCAAACCAGGGTTAGGCAATCAGCCCCAGCATTTT

D gene: TRBD2
J gene: TRBJ2-4
CDR3 length: 17
V gene: TRBV4-1
clone size: few
CDR3 protein: CASSHDRTSGAKNIQYF
CDR3 DNA: TGCGCCAGCAGCCATGATCGGACTAGCGGGGCTAAAAACATTCAGTACTTC

D gene: TRBD1
J gene: TRBJ2-1
CDR3 length: 15
V gene: TRBV3-1
clone size: .
CDR3 protein: CASSLTGQDGNEQFF
CDR3 DNA: TGTGCCAGCAGCCTGACCGGACAGGACGGGAATGAGCAGTTCTTC

D gene: .
J gene: TRBJ1-5
CDR3 length: 12
V gene: TRBV11-2
clone size: many
CDR3 protein: CASSLENQPQHF
CDR3 DNA: TGTGCCAGCAGCTTAGAAAACCAGCCCCAGCATTTT